The sequence of this T cell receptor beta chain was determined in a study of metastatic and nonmetastatic thyroid tumors (dated by TCRdb to 2018 to 2021). Regarding the research as a whole: Repertoires were compared across peripheral blood and tumor or nodule tissue samples from malignant and benign thyroid patients.

What the study reported, not specific to this receptor: In both blood and tumor samples, TCR beta diversity was reported to be significantly higher in malignant tumors than in benign nodules.

No treatment had been received by any patient before thyroid surgery. Patient clinical samples collected from about 2012 to 2019 were retrospectively analysed using T-cell receptor beta sequencing. Library generation was performed with PCR. The sequencer listed for this sample is Illumina HiSeq 4000. The TCR beta-chain CDR3 region of each patient was profiled by high-throughput sequencing. Concerning the study's data processing: CDR3 differences across clinicopathological groups were used to build a classifier for discriminating distant-metastatic papillary thyroid cancer patients. To measure repertoire diversity the researchers used the Shannon index, while the Morisita-Horn index served to gauge how similar the tumor and blood repertoires were. TCRdb trimmed the raw reads at Q25, called clones with MiXCR and kept productive beta chains. The V and J calls were determined by TCRdb, not by the authors. The sample includes 15,000 or so clones, with approximately 30% observed a single time. The ten largest clones take up roughly 13% of the sample.

This clone is assessed as medium-sized (0.01 to 0.1%). Its recognized antigen is unknown. Base qualities are missing; no much larger clone stands one base away. In the germline V gene, CDR1 corresponds to MNHNS and CDR2 to SASEGT. V sheds 5 bases and J sheds 3 bases, leaving 8 bases between their ends. The CDR3 runs 13 amino acids, cysteine and phenylalanine included. Left in the record is the CDR3 DNA by itself, 39 bases read in frame from the first base. This receptor was taken from a male donor with papillary thyroid cancer or a benign thyroid nodule (not recorded which). Some clones in this sample may be carry-over from other donors' samples. The rearranged segments are TRBV6-1 and TRBJ1-5; 5 matching bases give a weak D call of TRBD1. Sequencing input: tumor tissue. The nucleotides are TGTGCCAGCAGTACAGGCCCCAATCAGCCCCAGCATTTT. Its translation is CASSTGPNQPQHF.